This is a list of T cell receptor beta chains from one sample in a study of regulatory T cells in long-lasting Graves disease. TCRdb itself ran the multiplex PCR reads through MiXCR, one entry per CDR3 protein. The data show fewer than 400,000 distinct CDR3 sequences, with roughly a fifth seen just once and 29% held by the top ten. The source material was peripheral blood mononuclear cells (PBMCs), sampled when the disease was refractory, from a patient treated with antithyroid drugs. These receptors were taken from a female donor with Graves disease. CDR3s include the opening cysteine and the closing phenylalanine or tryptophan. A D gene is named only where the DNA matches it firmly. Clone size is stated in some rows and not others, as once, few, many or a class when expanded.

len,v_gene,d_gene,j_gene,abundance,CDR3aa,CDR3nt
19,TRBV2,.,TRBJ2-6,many,CASSEHLGGLGSGANVLTF,TGTGCCAGCAGTGAACACTTGGGGGGCCTGGGCTCTGGGGCCAACGTCCTGACTTTC
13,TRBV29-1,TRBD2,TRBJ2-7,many,CSVALAGGYEQYF,TGCAGCGTTGCCCTAGCGGGAGGCTACGAGCAGTACTTC
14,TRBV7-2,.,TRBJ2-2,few,CASSANAGSGELFF,TGTGCCAGCAGCGCCAACGCAGGGTCCGGGGAGCTGTTTTTT
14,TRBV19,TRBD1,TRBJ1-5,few,CASSMTGVGQPQHF,TGTGCCAGTAGTATGACAGGGGTCGGGCAGCCCCAGCATTTT
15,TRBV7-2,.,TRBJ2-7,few,CASSPRQVLSYEQYF,TGTGCCAGCAGCCCCCGACAGGTTCTCTCCTACGAGCAGTACTTC
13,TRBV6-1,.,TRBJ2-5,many,CASAGAIQETQYF,TGTGCCAGCGCAGGGGCAATCCAAGAGACCCAGTACTTC
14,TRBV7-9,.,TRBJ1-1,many,CASSRGTENTEAFF,TGTGCCAGCAGTCGCGGGACGGAGAACACTGAAGCTTTCTTT
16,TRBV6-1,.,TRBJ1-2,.,CASSPGERLLFYGYTF,TGTGCCAGCAGTCCGGGGGAGCGGCTCTTATTCTATGGCTACACCTTC
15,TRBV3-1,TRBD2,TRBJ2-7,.,CASSGRTSGRPEQYF,TGTGCCAGCAGCGGACGGACTAGCGGGAGACCTGAGCAGTACTTC
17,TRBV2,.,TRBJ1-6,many,CASRSRTEGSYNSPLHF,TGTGCCAGCCGATCCCGCACGGAGGGCTCCTATAATTCACCCCTCCACTTT
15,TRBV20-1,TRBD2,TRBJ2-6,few,CSAKTSESWANVLTF,TGCAGTGCTAAGACTAGCGAGTCCTGGGCCAACGTCCTGACTTTC
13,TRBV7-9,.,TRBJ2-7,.,CASSPAGTYEQYF,TGTGCCAGCAGCCCTGCTGGGACCTACGAGCAGTACTTC
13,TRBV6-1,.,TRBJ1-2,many,CASTKLRLVGYTF,TGTGCCAGCACGAAACTACGGCTGGTTGGCTACACCTTC
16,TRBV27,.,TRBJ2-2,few,CASSLYGPSNTGELFF,TGTGCCAGCAGTTTATACGGTCCTTCGAACACCGGGGAGCTGTTTTTT
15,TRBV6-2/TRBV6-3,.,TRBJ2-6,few,CASSDTSSGANVLTF,TGTGCCAGCAGTGACACTAGCTCTGGGGCCAACGTCCTGACTTTC
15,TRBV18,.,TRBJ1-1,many,CASSRADSMNTEAFF,TGTGCCAGCTCACGAGCGGACTCGATGAACACTGAAGCTTTCTTT